These T cell receptor beta chains were read from a single sample in a study of a mutant IDH1 vaccine in newly diagnosed glioma. Using immunoSEQ multiplex PCR, the repertoire was profiled, and TCRdb retains in-frame clones only, with some absent. The sample consists of 65,000 or so clones, 85% of them appearing once. Their antigen targets remain unknown. This specimen consisted of PBMCs, obtained from a glioma patient whose treatment included an IDH1 peptide vaccine. These receptors originate from a man aged 25-40 years with glioma. Each CDR3 is given without its conserved first and last residue.

v_call	j_call	cdr3_aa
TRBV18	TRBJ2-7	ASSNRASVYEQY
TRBV7-7	TRBJ2-5	ASSLAAGGRQETQY
TRBV7-9	TRBJ1-4	ASSVVRGMFSGQLF
TRBV19	TRBJ1-5	ASSIVGGSGNQPQH
TRBV28	TRBJ1-1	ASNQRGRVVPEAF
TRBV5-1	TRBJ1-1	ASSIPRDRFWGSTEAF
TRBV27	TRBJ2-5	ASSLWDQETQY
TRBV5-4	TRBJ2-3	ASSTGQYTDTQY
TRBV7-6	TRBJ1-1	ASSLGGRNTEAF
TRBV4-1	TRBJ2-1	ASSQSIGDNEQF
TRBV7-9	TRBJ1-6	ASSPGQPGDSPLH
TRBV10-1	TRBJ1-3	ASSEGRSGNTIY
TRBV27	TRBJ1-2	ASYEGVNGYT
TRBV15	TRBJ2-3	ATSRGSGGNTDTQY
TRBV6-1	TRBJ1-4	ASRQGQYEKLF
TRBV5-5	TRBJ1-4	ASSEDRGRGNEKLF
TRBV29-1	TRBJ2-3	SLEENTDTQY
TRBV28	TRBJ1-1	ASRDRGLNTEAF
TRBV6-5	TRBJ2-1	ASSFRDSDRDEQF
TRBV11-2	TRBJ2-7	ASSPLGGEQY
TRBV2	TRBJ2-6	ASSDGGIVSGANVLT
TRBV27	TRBJ2-3	ASSSISGGFSTDTQY
TRBV6-6	TRBJ2-7	ASSYGTGTGDGQY
TRBV4-1	TRBJ2-7	ASSRPGGLDRGLHEQY
TRBV6-5	TRBJ1-5	ASSPTGLGNQPQH
TRBV2	TRBJ1-6	ANEKQGTSPLH
TRBV29-1	TRBJ1-2	SANGGRPHGYT
TRBV18	TRBJ1-5	ASSPRDRENQPQH
TRBV5-4	TRBJ2-3	ASSPGTLETDTQY
TRBV19	TRBJ1-6	ASSIPGQGVSPLH
TRBV5-4	TRBJ2-1	ASSFGVNEQF
TRBV4-1	TRBJ2-5	ASSQERGGVSGRETQY
TRBV6-5	TRBJ1-5	ASSVGRGNQPQH
TRBV6-6	TRBJ1-1	ASRGQGDTEAF
TRBV18	TRBJ1-1	ASSPGYTEAF
TRBV6-1	TRBJ2-5	ASRGSGTQY
TRBV7-8	TRBJ2-1	ASSLLAGDYNEQF
TRBV20-1	TRBJ1-1	SAAGSTEAF
TRBV11-3	TRBJ2-5	ASSRDRQETQY
TRBV7-6	TRBJ2-7	ASSLGQGAYEQY
TRBV6-5	TRBJ2-7	ASSYGQGLVYEQY
TRBV25-1	TRBJ1-1	ASRKGEGAGNTEAF
TRBV6-5	TRBJ1-4	ASSYSRGRSEKLF
TRBV6-1	TRBJ2-5	ASRVSGGVQETQY
TRBV12-5	TRBJ1-6	ASGLGAHNSPLH
TRBV7-9	TRBJ1-2	ASTTEPYGYT
TRBV7-2	TRBJ2-1	ASRAGTARGNEQF
TRBV25-1	TRBJ2-7	ASGGVLTYEQY
TRBV6-1	TRBJ1-1	ASRTGTGGEAF
TRBV23-1	TRBJ1-1	ASSLERSGETGGSRREAF
TRBV6-5	TRBJ1-1	ASSYGVTNTEAF
TRBV6-5	TRBJ1-2	ASTPFGGGGYGYT
TRBV5-6	TRBJ2-2	ASSLLENTGELF
TRBV9	TRBJ2-4	ASSVELGGIQY
TRBV2	TRBJ2-1	ASLDSRWDNEQF
TRBV5-4	TRBJ2-1	ASSGGQGYNEQF